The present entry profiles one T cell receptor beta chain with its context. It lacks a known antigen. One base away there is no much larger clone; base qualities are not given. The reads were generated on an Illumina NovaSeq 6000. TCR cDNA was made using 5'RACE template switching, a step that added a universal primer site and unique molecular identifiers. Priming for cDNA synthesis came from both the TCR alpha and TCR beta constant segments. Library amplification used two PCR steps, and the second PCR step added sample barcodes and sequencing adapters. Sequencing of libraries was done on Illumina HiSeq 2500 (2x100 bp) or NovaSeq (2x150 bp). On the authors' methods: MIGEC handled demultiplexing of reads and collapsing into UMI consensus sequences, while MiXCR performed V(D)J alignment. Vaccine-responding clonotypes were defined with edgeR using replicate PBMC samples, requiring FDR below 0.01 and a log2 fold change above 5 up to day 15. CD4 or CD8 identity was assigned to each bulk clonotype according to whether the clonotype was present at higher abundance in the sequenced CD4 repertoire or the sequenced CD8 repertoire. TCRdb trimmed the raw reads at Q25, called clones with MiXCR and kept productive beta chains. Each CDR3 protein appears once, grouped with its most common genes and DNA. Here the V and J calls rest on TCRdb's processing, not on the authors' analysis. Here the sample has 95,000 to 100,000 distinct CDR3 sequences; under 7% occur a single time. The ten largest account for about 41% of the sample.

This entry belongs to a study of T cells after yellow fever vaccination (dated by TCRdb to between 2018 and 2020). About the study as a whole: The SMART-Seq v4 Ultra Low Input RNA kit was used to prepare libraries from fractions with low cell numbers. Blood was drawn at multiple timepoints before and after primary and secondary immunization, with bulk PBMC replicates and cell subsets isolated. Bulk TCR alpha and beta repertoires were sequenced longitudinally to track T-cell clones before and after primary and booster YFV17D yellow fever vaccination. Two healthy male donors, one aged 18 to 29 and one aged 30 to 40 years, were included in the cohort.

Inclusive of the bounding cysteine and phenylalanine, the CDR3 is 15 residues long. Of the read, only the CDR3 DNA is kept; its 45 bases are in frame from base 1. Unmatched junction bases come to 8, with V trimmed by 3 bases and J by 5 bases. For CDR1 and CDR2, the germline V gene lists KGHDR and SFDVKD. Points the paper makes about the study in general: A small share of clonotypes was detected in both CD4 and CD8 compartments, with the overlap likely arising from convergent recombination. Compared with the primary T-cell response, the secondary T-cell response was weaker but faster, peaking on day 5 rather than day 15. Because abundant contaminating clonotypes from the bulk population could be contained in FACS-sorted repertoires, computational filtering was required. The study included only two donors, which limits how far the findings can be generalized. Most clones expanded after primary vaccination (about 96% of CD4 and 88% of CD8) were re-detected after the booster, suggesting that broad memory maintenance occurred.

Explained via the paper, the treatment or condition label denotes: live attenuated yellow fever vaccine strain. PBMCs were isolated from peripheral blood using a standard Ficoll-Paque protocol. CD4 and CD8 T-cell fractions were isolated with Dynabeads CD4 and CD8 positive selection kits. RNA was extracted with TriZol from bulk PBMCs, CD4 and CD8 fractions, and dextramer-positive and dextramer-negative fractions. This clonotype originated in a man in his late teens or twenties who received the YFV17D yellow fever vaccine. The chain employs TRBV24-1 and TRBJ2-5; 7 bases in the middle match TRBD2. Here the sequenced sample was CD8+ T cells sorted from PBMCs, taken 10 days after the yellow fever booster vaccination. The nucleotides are TGTGCCACCAGTGATGGACGGACTAGTGTTGAGACCCAGTACTTC. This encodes CATSDGRTSVETQYF.